The present T cell receptor (beta chain) was sequenced within a study of identical twins. Ten or more counts support this clonotype. TCRdb re-analysed the 5' RACE reads in MiXCR, keeping a single row per CDR3 protein. The table lists fewer than 650,000 distinct CDR3 sequences, approximately 10% of them singletons. These sequences were also reported in another study, on yellow fever vaccine responses in identical twins.

The TCR comes from a young woman in good health. Sequences were obtained from PBMCs.

CDR3 in amino acids: CASRDGGSASEQYF. Written as DNA, the CDR3 is TGTGCCAGCAGAGATGGAGGGAGTGCGTCCGAGCAGTACTTC. The V and J genes are TRBV2 and TRBJ2-7; tentative D call: TRBD2 (6 bases). V was cut by 6 bases and J by 6 bases, with 18 bases left in between. The length of the CDR3 is 14 residues. CDR1 is SNHLY, CDR2 FYNNEI, per germline. The variable domain in full, completed from reference TRBV2 and TRBJ2-7, reads EPEVTQTPSHQVTQMGQEVILRCVPISNHLYFYWYRQILGQKVEFLVSFYNNEISEKSEIFDDQFSVERPDGSNFTLKIRSTKLEDSAMYFCASRDGGSASEQYFGPGTRLTVT.